This TCR beta chain was found in a study of technical replicates of blood from a few donors. Judged by abundance, this clone is hyperexpanded. The germline V and J ends were trimmed by 7 bases and 1 base, with 5 bases remaining between them. The CDR3 is made up of 12 amino acids. Germline V gene data show CDR1 as SNHLY and CDR2 as FYNNEI. Repertoires were generated with immunoSEQ multiplex PCR, while TCRdb's copy carries only in-frame clones and drops some. The table lists 12,000 or so clones, over 85% of them singletons. The sample was PBMCs. This TCR derives from a human donor in good health. The chain joins TRBV2 to TRBJ2-1; D ambiguous. The CDR3 DNA reads TGTGCCAGCACTCGGTCCTACAATGAGCAGTTCTTC. Its translation is CASTRSYNEQFF.